This T cell receptor (beta chain) was sequenced in a study of graft-versus-host responses after intestinal transplantation. For the study at large: Every transplant recipient was induced with anti-thymocyte globulin, then maintained on tacrolimus and steroids for about 3 years.

Study results and caveats: Levels of circulating GvH clones at their peak were associated with early post-transplant HvG declines. Allografts of one patient group, those with graft-donor T cell macrochimerism, had high graft-versus-host to host-versus-graft clonal ratios. Recipient marrow held GvH clones, some first seen in ileum or blood.

TCRdb's copy holds only in-frame clones and misses some; the assay was immunoSEQ multiplex PCR. The data contain 49,000 or so clones, around 93% of them singletons. This CDR3 has 13 amino acids. CDR1 is MGHRA and CDR2 is YSYEKL in the germline V gene. V was clipped by 2 bases and J by 7 bases, with 9 bases between them. On this clone: Its antigen is as yet unknown.

The rearrangement joins TRBV4-1 to TRBJ1-5; D gene unclear. This sample comprised PBMCs, obtained 786 days after a first intestinal transplant, on the day of a second. This sequence originates from a human patient who received an intestinal transplant, so some T cells may come from the graft donor. The CDR3 here is CASSQPLGQPQHF. The DNA of the CDR3 is TGCGCCAGCAGCCAACCTCTTGGGCAGCCCCAGCATTTT.